The 32 T cell receptor beta chains below all came from one sample that was sequenced in a study of T cells in Graves' hyperthyroidism and ophthalmopathy. TCR beta CDR3 regions were amplified from RNA. A first-round RT-PCR of the TCR CDR3 used the HTBI primer set. TCRdb reanalysed the multiplex PCR reads using MiXCR and keeps one entry per CDR3 protein. In the table there are some 370,000 distinct CDR3 sequences, over 13% of which are singletons. Sequencing was done on a sample of blood. These TCRs come from a man between 45 and 60 years old with Graves' ophthalmopathy.

This clonotype was counted only a few times. J is TRBJ1-5 and V is TRBV19, with a possible D match to TRBD1 (6 bases). V lost 3 bases, J lost 5 bases, and 14 bases lay in between. There are 15 residues in the CDR3. Germline CDR1 LNHDA, CDR2 SQIVND (reference sequence). CDR3 residues: CASSISRGLDQPQHF. CDR3 in DNA: TGTGCCAGTAGTATCAGCAGGGGCTTGGATCAGCCCCAGCATTTT.

Worth noting for this clonotype: This may be a read error: a much more frequent sequence differs by one nucleotide. The V and J genes are TRBV12-3 or TRBV12-4 and TRBJ1-1; D call uncertain. V lost 5 bases and J lost 10, with 14 bases in between. The CDR3 loop spans 12 amino acids. The CDR3: CASSRLFPGAFF. The CDR3, as DNA: TGTGCCAGCAGTCGTCTCTTCCCTGGAGCTTTCTTT.

Only a few counts were recorded for this clonotype. V and J are TRBV6-5 and TRBJ1-4; unclear D gene. Germline V gene lookup returns CDR1 MNHEY and CDR2 SVGAGI. Trimming removed 0 bases from V and 7 bases from J, with 6 bases in between. The CDR3 length is 13 residues. This CDR3 is CASSYSWGEKLFF. CDR3 in DNA: TGTGCCAGCAGTTACTCATGGGGTGAAAAACTGTTTTTT.

This clonotype was observed at least ten times. The rearrangement joins TRBV20-1 to TRBJ2-3; tentative D call: TRBD2 (6 bases). Germline-derived CDR1 and CDR2 are DFQATT and SNEGSKA (reference sequence). Trimming left V 2 bases short and J 1 base short, with 16 bases between. CDR3 size: 16 residues. CDR3 in DNA: TGCAGTGCTAGACGCCAGCGGGTCGTTGGCACAGATACGCAGTATTTT. Amino acids: CSARRQRVVGTDTQYF.

This clonotype was observed a handful of times. The rearrangement links TRBV20-1 to TRBJ2-7; D is ambiguous. CDR1 is DFQATT and CDR2 is SNEGSKA in the germline V gene (reference sequence). This CDR3 spans 11 amino acids. Deletions cut 6 bases from V and 4 bases from J, with 10 bases between. CDR3 DNA sequence: TGCAGTGCCCACGATAAGTACGAGCAGTACTTC. This translates into CSAHDKYEQYF.

This clonotype was observed at least ten times. The V call is TRBV6-1, the J call TRBJ1-1; 10 positions agree with TRBD1. Germline V CDR1 and CDR2: MNHNS, SASEGT. J lost 3 bases, V lost 4 bases, and 5 bases had no gene match. The CDR3 has 15 amino acids. The CDR3 sequence is CASSAGTGADTEAFF. The DNA of the CDR3 is TGTGCCAGCAGTGCTGGGACAGGGGCTGACACTGAAGCTTTCTTT.

The V gene is TRBV7-2, the J gene TRBJ2-5, with a weak D call TRBD2 (6 bases). Looked up from germline, CDR1 is SGHTA and CDR2 is FQGNSA. V lost 5 bases, J lost 8 bases, and 18 bases lay in between. The CDR3 contains 14 residues. The CDR3 loop is CASSKEGSGRTQYF. The DNA for the CDR3 is TGTGCCAGCAGCAAAGAGGGTAGCGGTAGAACCCAGTACTTC.

Only a few counts were recorded for this clonotype. The V gene is TRBV29-1, the J gene TRBJ2-3; 7 positions match TRBD1. J was trimmed by 2 bases and V by 7 bases; bases with no gene match: 12. Germline CDR1 is SQVTM and CDR2 is ANQGSEA. The CDR3 spans 15 residues. Here the CDR3 reads CSAKIGTDYTDTQYF. CDR3 nucleotides: TGCAGCGCCAAAATCGGGACAGACTACACAGATACGCAGTATTTT.

A word on this clonotype: The junction shows a germline mismatch at one end, possibly a read error. This chain uses TRBV7-9 with TRBJ2-7, with 7 bases identical to TRBD2. The CDR3 spans 13 residues. From germline, CDR1 is SEHNR and CDR2 FQNEAQ (reference sequence). CDR3 region: CVSSARLAYEQYF. DNA for the CDR3: TGTGTCAGCAGCGCGAGACTAGCTTACGAGCAGTACTTC.

This clonotype was found many times. This chain uses TRBV18 with TRBJ2-7; D possibly corresponds to TRBD1 (6 bases). The V gene lost 1 base and the J gene lost 0 bases, with 10 bases spanning the gap. The CDR3 is 15 amino acids. CDR1 is KGHSH and CDR2 is LQKENI in the germline V gene. The CDR3 spells CASSPRKDSSYEQYF. The CDR3 DNA sequence: TGTGCCAGCTCACCACGTAAGGACAGCTCCTACGAGCAGTACTTC.

This clonotype was seen many times. V usage is TRBV6-1 and J usage is TRBJ1-1; the D is unclear. Trimming took off 5 bases at V and 4 bases at J, with 11 bases between the two ends. CDR1 is MNHNS and CDR2 is SASEGT in the germline V gene. The length of the CDR3 is 13 residues. CDR3 sequence: CASSPRRGTEAFF. CDR3 nucleotides: TGTGCCAGCAGTCCCCGCCGTGGCACTGAAGCTTTCTTT.

This clonotype appeared many times. The chain joins TRBV7-2 to TRBJ1-6; D remains unclear. V lost 5 bases to trimming and J lost 4 bases, with 3 bases between them. The CDR3 is made up of 12 amino acids. The germline V gene encodes CDR1 SGHTA and CDR2 FQGNSA. The chain's CDR3 is CASSAYNSPLHF. The CDR3 DNA reads TGTGCCAGCAGCGCGTATAATTCACCCCTCCACTTT. The full variable domain, in which reference TRBV7-2 and TRBJ1-6 provide the parts outside the CDR3, is GAGVSQSPSNKVTEKGKDVELRCDPISGHTALYWYRQSLGQGLEFLIYFQGNSAPDKSGLPSDRFSAERTGGSVSTLTIQRTQQEDSAVYLCASSAYNSPLHFGNGTRLTVT.

This clonotype has a handful of counts. The V gene is TRBV12-3 or TRBV12-4, the J gene TRBJ2-7; D unresolved. V shed 1 base and J shed 3 bases, with 10 bases lying between them. The CDR3 has 14 amino acids. CDR3: CASSLETRYYEQYF. CDR3 sequence (DNA): TGTGCCAGCAGTTTAGAGACACGATACTACGAGCAGTACTTC.

The table lists this clonotype with many counts. The genes are TRBV20-1 and TRBJ1-2; D uncertain. Germline V CDR1 and CDR2: DFQATT, SNEGSKA (reference sequence). CDR3 length: 14 amino acids. V was pared by 3 bases and J by 4 bases, with 15 bases between. The CDR3 bases are TGCAGTGCTAGTGGAGTGGCAGGCTCCTATGGCTACACCTTC. Amino acids: CSASGVAGSYGYTF.

This clonotype was found many times. The chain combines TRBV11-3 with TRBJ2-1; either TRBD1 or TRBD2 may supply D (5 bases each). The ends were cut back, 1 base at V and 0 bases at J, with 13 bases in the middle. CDR3 length: 17 amino acids. Germline V gives CDR1 SGHNT, CDR2 YENEEA. The CDR3 here is CASSLVIGASSYNEQFF. The CDR3 nucleotides are TGTGCCAGCAGCTTAGTTATCGGGGCGAGCTCCTACAATGAGCAGTTCTTC.

This sequence joins TRBV19 and TRBJ1-5, with unresolved D. Germline CDR1 LNHDA, CDR2 SQIVND (reference sequence). The V gene lost 1 base and the J gene lost 4 bases, with 11 bases spanning the gap. There are 15 residues in the CDR3. The DNA for the CDR3 is TGTGCCAGTAGTATAGTTGTGTCCGGGAATCAGCCCCAGCATTTT. It encodes CASSIVVSGNQPQHF.

V gene TRBV7-9 combines with J gene TRBJ1-4; D is undetermined. Germline CDR1 and CDR2: SEHNR and FQNEAQ (reference sequence). The CDR3 consists of 15 residues. Trimming took 3 bases from V and 8 from J, leaving 16 bases between them. CDR3 amino acids: CASSFPAINGEKLFF. The DNA for the CDR3 is TGTGCCAGCAGCTTCCCCGCTATTAACGGGGAAAAACTGTTTTTT. Variable domain in full (rest from reference TRBV7-9 and TRBJ1-4): DTGVSQNPRHKITKRGQNVTFRCDPISEHNRLYWYRQTLGQGPEFLTYFQNEAQLEKSRLLSDRFSAERPKGSFSTLEIQRTEQGDSAMYLCASSFPAINGEKLFFGSGTQLSVL.

The chain uses TRBV29-1 and TRBJ1-2; 7 nucleotides line up with TRBD1. The V gene end was trimmed by 7 bases and the J gene end by 3 bases; junction bases not matched to a gene: 8. The CDR3 length is 13 residues. Germline-derived CDR1 and CDR2 are SQVTM and ANQGSEA. This CDR3 reads CSASGDRDYGYTF. The CDR3 DNA is TGCAGCGCGTCCGGGGACAGAGACTATGGCTACACCTTC.

This clonotype has at least ten counts. The chain carries TRBV20-1 and TRBJ2-7; TRBD1 matches at 10 bases. Germline V CDR1 and CDR2: DFQATT, SNEGSKA (reference sequence). Trimming cost V 5 bases and J 3 bases; bases outside gene matches: 4. The CDR3 loop spans 13 amino acids. Here the CDR3 reads CSAAGTGVYEQYF. The CDR3, as DNA: TGCAGTGCTGCCGGGACAGGGGTCTACGAGCAGTACTTC.

A word on this clonotype: A read error may be the cause here, since a much bigger clone is one base away. The chain is built from TRBV2 and TRBJ2-7; 7 bases map to TRBD1. The CDR3 totals 13 residues. V gave up 8 bases and J gave up 0 bases; unmatched junction bases: 4. CDR1 is SNHLY and CDR2 is FYNNEI in the germline V gene. For the CDR3, the DNA is TGTGCCAGCCAACAGGGGTTCTCCTACGAGCAGTACTTC. It specifies CASQQGFSYEQYF.

The chain links TRBV2 to TRBJ1-4; 11 nucleotides line up with TRBD1. The CDR3 has 17 amino acids. Looked up from germline, CDR1 is SNHLY and CDR2 is FYNNEI. J was trimmed by 2 bases and V by 1 base; bases with no gene match: 3. CDR3 in amino acids: CASSEGTGGSTNEKLFF. The CDR3 region has the DNA TGTGCCAGCAGTGAAGGGACAGGGGGCTCGACTAATGAAAAACTGTTTTTT.

This clonotype has at least ten counts. V gene TRBV2 combines with J gene TRBJ1-6; D ambiguous. Germline CDR1 is SNHLY and CDR2 is FYNNEI. V shed 4 bases and J shed 7 bases, with 11 bases lying between them. CDR3 size: 14 residues. The CDR3 coding sequence is TGTGCCAGCAGTGTTGGCAGGCGGAATTCACCCCTCCACTTT. Encoded protein: CASSVGRRNSPLHF. The full variable domain, its missing parts supplied by reference TRBV2 and TRBJ1-6, is EPEVTQTPSHQVTQMGQEVILRCVPISNHLYFYWYRQILGQKVEFLVSFYNNEISEKSEIFDDQFSVERPDGSNFTLKIRSTKLEDSAMYFCASSVGRRNSPLHFGNGTRLTVT.

This clonotype was detected many times. This chain links TRBV11-3 with TRBJ2-2; D ambiguous. The CDR3 runs to 14 residues. Deletions cut 2 bases from V and 4 bases from J, with 8 bases between. The germline V gene encodes CDR1 SGHNT and CDR2 YENEEA. CDR3 DNA: TGTGCCAGCAGCTTAAAGAGATTCACCGGGGAGCTGTTTTTT. As protein: CASSLKRFTGELFF.

In this sample, this clonotype turned up a few times. In DNA form, the CDR3 reads TGTGCCTGGAGTGCCTCCCGGACTAGCGGACACACAGATACGCAGTATTTT. This sequence encodes CAWSASRTSGHTDTQYF. The rearrangement uses TRBV30 and TRBJ2-3; the match to TRBD2 covers 10 bases. Trimming cost V 1 base and J 2 bases; bases outside gene matches: 9. Germline CDR1 and CDR2: GTSNPN and SVGIG (reference sequence). This CDR3 comprises 17 residues.

This clonotype was recorded many times. The chain couples TRBV7-2 to TRBJ2-7; 11 bases are shared with TRBD2. This CDR3 is 16 amino acids long. Losses at the gene ends were 5 bases for V and 6 bases for J; bases not matched to a gene: 12. Germline V gene data show CDR1 as SGHTA and CDR2 as FQGNSA. CDR3 sequence: CASSATPGLAVGEQYF. The DNA of the CDR3 is TGTGCCAGCAGCGCTACACCGGGACTAGCGGTCGGCGAGCAGTACTTC.

This clonotype showed up just a few times. The CDR3 loop reads CSAKRGSSRSNQPQHF. Written as DNA, the CDR3 is TGCAGTGCCAAACGCGGGAGCTCTAGGAGCAATCAGCCCCAGCATTTT. The gene calls are TRBV20-1 and TRBJ1-5; D is ambiguous. The CDR3 is 16 amino acids. V lost 6 bases and J lost 1, with 19 bases in between. From germline, CDR1 is DFQATT and CDR2 SNEGSKA (reference sequence).

This clonotype came up many times. The chain has TRBV19 and TRBJ1-5, with 12 bases identical to TRBD1. This CDR3 comprises 16 residues. V lost 6 bases to trimming and J lost 6 bases; unmatched junction nucleotides: 9. Germline V CDR1 and CDR2: LNHDA, SQIVND (reference sequence). CDR3 nucleotides: TGTGCCAGTAGATCTCTTAGGGACAGGGGGCCTCAGCCCCAGCATTTT. Translated: CASRSLRDRGPQPQHF.

This clonotype was seen repeatedly, ten times or more. V usage is TRBV11-2 and J usage is TRBJ1-1; D is undetermined. The CDR3 consists of 14 residues. The germline V gene has CDR1 SGHAT and CDR2 FQNNGV. Trimming stripped 2 bases from V and 0 bases from J, with 7 bases between. The CDR3 sequence is CASSLNRMNTEAFF. The CDR3 DNA sequence: TGTGCCAGCAGCTTAAACCGGATGAACACTGAAGCTTTCTTT.

This clonotype has a count of ten or more. The V and J genes are TRBV15 and TRBJ2-4, with 8 bases that match TRBD2. After removal of 5 bases from V and 8 bases from J, the junction contained 11 bases not matched to a gene. CDR1 and CDR2 (germline): LNHNV, YYDKDF (reference sequence). The CDR3 length is 15 residues. The CDR3: CATSGAGGLRDIQYF. The CDR3, as DNA: TGTGCCACCAGCGGGGCGGGAGGTCTCAGGGACATTCAGTACTTC.

This clonotype was found many times. This CDR3 is CASTPSGSFRGTDTQYF. CDR3 in DNA: TGTGCCAGCACCCCTAGCGGGAGTTTTCGTGGAACAGATACGCAGTATTTT. The chain couples TRBV6-2 or TRBV6-3 to TRBJ2-3, with TRBD2 matching 10 bases. The CDR3 contains 17 residues. Germline-derived CDR1 and CDR2 are MNHEY and SVGEGT. The V and J ends lost 7 bases and 3 bases, in that order; junction bases with no gene match: 13.

The V gene is TRBV29-1, the J gene TRBJ2-2; 8 positions match TRBD2. The germline V gene encodes CDR1 SQVTM and CDR2 ANQGSEA. With V trimmed by 4 bases and J by 6 bases, 7 bases remained unmatched. This CDR3 contains 14 residues. CDR3 in DNA: TGCAGCGTTGGTCAGCGGGAGTGGTCCGGGGAGCTGTTTTTT. It specifies CSVGQREWSGELFF.

The chain uses TRBV4-1 and TRBJ2-7, with 8 bases lining up with TRBD2. CDR3 length: 13 residues. Germline values: CDR1 MGHRA, CDR2 YSYEKL. The ends lost 1 base at V and 5 bases at J; junction bases unmatched: 1. CDR3 sequence reads: CASSQVTSDEQYF. Here the CDR3 DNA reads TGCGCCAGCAGCCAAGTGACTAGCGACGAGCAGTACTTC.